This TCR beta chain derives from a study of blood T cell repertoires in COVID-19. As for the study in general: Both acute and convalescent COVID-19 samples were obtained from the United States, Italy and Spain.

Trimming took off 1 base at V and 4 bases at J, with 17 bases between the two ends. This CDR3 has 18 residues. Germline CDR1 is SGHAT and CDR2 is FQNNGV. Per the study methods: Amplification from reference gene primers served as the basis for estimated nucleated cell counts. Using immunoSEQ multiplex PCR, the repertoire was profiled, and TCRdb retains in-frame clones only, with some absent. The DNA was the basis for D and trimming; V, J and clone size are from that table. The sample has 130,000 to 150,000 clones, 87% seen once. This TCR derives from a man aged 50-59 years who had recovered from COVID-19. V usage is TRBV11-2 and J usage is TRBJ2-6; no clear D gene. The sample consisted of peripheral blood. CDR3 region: CASSLAEERVYGANVLTF. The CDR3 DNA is TGTGCCAGCAGCTTAGCCGAGGAGAGAGTTTACGGGGCCAACGTCCTGACTTTC.